This TCR beta chain derives from a study of human T cells and chemical hapten exposure. CDR1 and CDR2 from the germline V gene are LGHDT and YNNKEL (reference sequence). Trimming took 4 bases from V and 3 from J; bases not matched to a gene: 9. The CDR3 is made up of 17 amino acids. The time point here: patch test 3, about 24 weeks after DPC sensitization. Treatment reported: therapeutic diphenylcyclopropenone sensitization with weekly scalp DPC. The study extracted total RNA from unfractionated whole blood. The library attached unique molecular identifiers to individual cDNA molecules. TCRdb redid the calling of the RACE reads with MiXCR, one entry per CDR3 protein. The sample lists around 70,000 distinct CDR3 sequences, around 10% occurring once.

Sequenced here: whole blood, sampled in connection with sensitization to the hapten diphenylcyclopropenone (DPC). The sequence was obtained from a woman aged 50 to 65 with alopecia areata. Some clones in this sample may be carry-over from other donors' samples. The chain combines TRBV3-1 with TRBJ2-1, with TRBD1 identical over 10 bases. CDR3 amino acids: CASSRAIGTGDYNEQFF. DNA for the CDR3: TGTGCCAGCAGCCGGGCGATAGGGACAGGGGACTACAATGAGCAGTTCTTC.